This T cell receptor (beta chain) originates from a study of beta chain features in type 1 diabetes. General observations from the study: Compared with healthy donors, patients appeared to share more similar naive, central memory and regulatory TCRB repertoires. Type 1 diabetes patients had TCRB CDR3s that were shorter (moderately but significantly so) in all four CD4+ subsets. The analysis here could not establish whether HLA type shapes TCRB rearrangement.

Naive, central memory, regulatory and stem cell-like memory cells within the CD4+ compartment were sorted using CD45RO/CCR7/CD25/CD127/CD95/CD27. This clone showed up just a few times. The antigen is undetermined. Expressed TCRB transcripts were sequenced because the isolated RNA had all been reverse transcribed beforehand. Assay: immunoSEQ multiplex PCR; the TCRdb copy retains only in-frame clones and omits some. The table records 200,000 to 250,000 clones, over 9.5% of them present only once. Sequencing was performed on naive CD4+ T cells from blood. The origin of this receptor is a woman under 30 in good health.

The CDR3 region has the DNA TGTGCCAGCAGTGCCCGGTTGGCGGGGGTTAATACTGAAGCTTTCTTT. Its protein is CASSARLAGVNTEAFF. The rearrangement links TRBV6-1 to TRBJ1-1; tentatively, D is TRBD1 (5 bases). V lost 4 bases to trimming and J lost 5 bases, with 20 bases between them. The CDR3 loop spans 16 amino acids. Germline lookup yields CDR1 MNHNS and CDR2 SASEGT.